One sample yielded the 27 T cell receptor beta chains listed below, sequenced in a study of blood T cell repertoires in COVID-19. Clones were sequenced by immunoSEQ multiplex PCR, and TCRdb holds only the in-frame ones, with some missing. The sample yields 250,000 to 300,000 clones, roughly 93% seen once. Material: PBMCs or T cells enriched from blood (not recorded which). Source of these receptors: a woman aged 40-49 years with acute COVID-19.

The rearrangement joins TRBV6-5 to TRBJ2-5, with TRBD2 as a possible D gene (6 bases). This CDR3 is 14 amino acids long. Germline V gene sequence: CDR1 MNHEY, CDR2 SVGAGI. V gave up 6 bases and J gave up 3 bases, with 14 bases separating them. CDR3 nucleotides: TGTGCCAGCAGCGATCTCGGGGGTGAAGAGACCCAGTACTTC. Translated: CASSDLGGEETQYF.

V gene TRBV30 combines with J gene TRBJ1-2; perhaps TRBD1 as D (5 bases). The CDR3 runs 14 residues. The germline gives CDR1 GTSNPN, CDR2 SVGIG (reference sequence). The CDR3, as DNA: TGTCTATCTACCGGGACTTCGGGACGCGATGGCTACACCTTC. Protein product: CLSTGTSGRDGYTF.

The chain recombines TRBV5-1 with TRBJ1-1; 7 bases are shared with TRBD1. The V gene's germline CDR1 is SGHRS and CDR2 YFSETQ. The CDR3 consists of 14 residues. Trimming at V came to 4 bases and at J to 0 bases, leaving 3 bases not matched to a gene. CDR3 DNA: TGCGCCAGCAGCATCAGGGGGATGAACACTGAAGCTTTCTTT. Translating gives CASSIRGMNTEAFF.

This clone appeared once. This rearrangement joins TRBV13 to TRBJ2-1; TRBD2 aligns across 12 bases. This CDR3 region has 17 residues. From germline, CDR1 is PRHDT and CDR2 FYEKMQ (reference sequence). V shed 2 bases and J 6 bases; nucleotides not matched to a gene: 8. The CDR3 sequence: CASSLPSGLAGSNEQFF. For the CDR3, the DNA is TGTGCCAGCAGCTTACCCTCGGGACTAGCGGGTTCCAATGAGCAGTTCTTC.

CDR3: CASSLGVSGEWKFEAFF. The CDR3 DNA reads as TGCGCCAGCAGCTTGGGAGTGTCGGGGGAATGGAAATTTGAAGCTTTCTTT. The chain recombines TRBV5-1 with TRBJ1-1, with D tentatively TRBD1 (5 bases). The CDR3 is made up of 17 amino acids. Germline CDR1 reads SGHRS; CDR2 reads YFSETQ. Trimming left V 0 bases short and J 7 bases short, with 22 bases between.

The chain combines TRBV7-2 with TRBJ1-4; 8 bases are a match to TRBD1. Germline lookup yields CDR1 SGHTA and CDR2 FQGNSA. The CDR3 contains 14 residues. J was trimmed by 10 bases and V by 4 bases; bases with no gene match: 8. The CDR3 loop reads CASSSQGAVAKLFF. Written as DNA, the CDR3 is TGTGCCAGCAGCTCCCAGGGGGCGGTGGCAAAACTGTTTTTT. The full variable domain, in which reference TRBV7-2 and TRBJ1-4 provide the parts outside the CDR3, is GAGVSQSPSNKVTEKGKDVELRCDPISGHTALYWYRQSLGQGLEFLIYFQGNSAPDKSGLPSDRFSAERTGGSVSTLTIQRTQQEDSAVYLCASSSQGAVAKLFFGSGTQLSVL.

The chain has TRBV6-4 and TRBJ2-2; 11 bases map to TRBD2. Germline V lookup: CDR1 MRHNA, CDR2 SNTAGT. V was clipped by 7 bases and J by 6 bases; unmatched bases: 1. CDR3 length: 13 residues. The CDR3 DNA follows: TGTGCCAGCATAGCGGGAGGGGCCGGGGAGCTGTTTTTT. Translated, it gives CASIAGGAGELFF.

The CDR3 DNA is TGTGCCAGCAGTCTACGACAAGTGCCTAGCGTCGACGAGCAGTACTTC. Protein: CASSLRQVPSVDEQYF. The rearrangement links TRBV7-6 to TRBJ2-7, with a tentative D call TRBD2 (6 bases). Between the trimmed V and J ends, which lost 6 bases and 5 bases, there was a span of 23 bases. CDR3 length equals 16 residues. Germline V gives CDR1 SGHVS, CDR2 FNYEAQ.

The genes are TRBV30 and TRBJ1-4, with D maybe TRBD1 (6 bases). Trimming removed 8 bases from V and 3 bases from J, with 16 bases in between. Germline V gene sequence: CDR1 GTSNPN, CDR2 SVGIG (reference sequence). The CDR3 loop spans 14 amino acids. The CDR3 DNA reads TGTGCCCGAGGGCGGAAGGGGGCTAATGAAAAACTGTTTTTT. It translates to CARGRKGANEKLFF. The full variable domain, completed using reference TRBV30 and TRBJ1-4, is SQTIHQWPATLVQPVGSPLSLECTVEGTSNPNLYWYRQAAGRGLQLLFYSVGIGQISSEVPQNLSASRPQDRQFILSSKKLLLSDSGFYLCARGRKGANEKLFFGSGTQLSVL.

The J gene is TRBJ2-7, the V gene TRBV10-3, with a possible D match to TRBD2 (5 bases). This CDR3 comprises 13 residues. The V gene's germline CDR1 is ENHRY and CDR2 SYGVKD. Between the trimmed V and J ends, which lost 4 bases and 0 bases, there was a span of 7 bases. The DNA of the CDR3 is TGTGCCATCAGTGGTACTAGCTCCTACGAGCAGTACTTC. It yields the protein CAISGTSSYEQYF.

This chain links TRBV12-3 or TRBV12-4 with TRBJ1-1; D may be TRBD1 (6 bases). With 7 bases removed from V and 2 bases from J, the gap between germline ends came to 11 bases. This CDR3 is 13 amino acids long. CDR3 residues: CASTRGRNTEAFF. In DNA form, the CDR3 reads TGTGCCAGCACCAGGGGCCGTAACACTGAAGCTTTCTTT.

V gene TRBV29-1 combines with J gene TRBJ2-3; possibly TRBD2 for D (6 bases). Germline loops: CDR1 SQVTM, CDR2 ANQGSEA. CDR3 length: 13 residues. The V gene lost 4 bases and the J gene lost 4 bases, with 12 bases spanning the gap. The CDR3 DNA reads as TGCAGCGTTGTGGGCGGGATGGCAGATACGCAGTATTTT. Protein product: CSVVGGMADTQYF.

The chain couples TRBV2 to TRBJ2-1; D might be TRBD1 (5 bases). Trimming removed 0 bases from V and 5 bases from J, with 14 bases in between. Germline CDR1 is SNHLY and CDR2 is FYNNEI. This CDR3 is built from 16 residues. CDR3 protein: CASSEAETGRNNEQFF. CDR3 bases: TGTGCCAGCAGTGAAGCCGAAACAGGTCGGAACAATGAGCAGTTCTTC.

The chain employs TRBV7-8 and TRBJ1-6, with D tentatively TRBD1 (6 bases). The CDR3 is 16 residues long. V dropped 0 bases and J dropped 10 bases, with 16 bases sitting between them. Germline loops: CDR1 SGHVS, CDR2 FQNEAQ. DNA of the CDR3: TGTGCCAGCAGCTTAGCGCGGGGAGGGGGGAAGTCACCCCTCCACTTT. It codes for CASSLARGGGKSPLHF. Full variable domain (missing parts from reference TRBV7-8 and TRBJ1-6): GAGVSQSPRYKVAKRGQDVALRCDPISGHVSLFWYQQALGQGPEFLTYFQNEAQLDKSGLPSDRFFAERPEGSVSTLKIQRTQQEDSAVYLCASSLARGGGKSPLHFGNGTRLTVT.

This clone was observed a single time. The V and J genes are TRBV30 and TRBJ1-4; maybe TRBD1 (5 bases). Looked up from germline, CDR1 is GTSNPN and CDR2 is SVGIG (reference sequence). The CDR3 runs 14 residues. V was shortened by 1 base and J by 6 bases, with 12 bases between the two germline ends. The chain's CDR3 is CAWSAGGSYEKLFF. The CDR3 DNA sequence: TGTGCCTGGAGTGCCGGGGGGAGTTATGAAAAACTGTTTTTT.

The chain combines TRBV14 with TRBJ2-1; no firm D call. This CDR3 is 13 amino acids long. Trimming took off 3 bases at V and 7 bases at J, with 10 bases between the two ends. The germline CDR1 and CDR2 sequences are SGHDN and FVKESK. The chain's CDR3 is CASSQQRLNEQFF. The DNA for the CDR3 is TGTGCCAGCAGCCAGCAACGGTTGAATGAGCAGTTCTTC. The full variable domain, rest sourced from reference TRBV14 and TRBJ2-1, is EAGVTQFPSHSVIEKGQTVTLRCDPISGHDNLYWYRRVMGKEIKFLLHFVKESKQDESGMPNNRFLAERTGGTYSTLKVQPAELEDSGVYFCASSQQRLNEQFFGPGTRLTVL.

The rearrangement uses TRBV28 and TRBJ2-7, with D tentatively TRBD2 (5 bases). The germline gives CDR1 MDHEN, CDR2 SYDVKM. Deletions cut 6 bases from V and 2 bases from J, with 14 bases between. The length of the CDR3 is 14 residues. The CDR3 DNA sequence: TGTGCCAGCAGATCCCGGACTTGGCCCTACGAGCAGTACTTC. It codes for CASRSRTWPYEQYF.

The CDR3 DNA reads TGTGCCAGCTCCCCCGGGGGGCAAACCTACGAGCAGTACTTC. It specifies CASSPGGQTYEQYF. The J gene is TRBJ2-7, the V gene TRBV18, with a tentative D call TRBD2 (7 bases). Germline V gene sequence: CDR1 KGHSH, CDR2 LQKENI. The V and J ends lost 6 bases and 2 bases respectively, with 14 bases between them. The CDR3 spans 14 residues.

The V and J genes are TRBV2 and TRBJ2-1; 10 bases map to TRBD2. Per germline, CDR1 SNHLY and CDR2 FYNNEI. Unmatched junction bases numbered 8, after V lost 3 bases and J lost 9 bases. The CDR3 is 15 residues long. CDR3 coding DNA: TGTGCCAGCAGTGATGGGCTAGCGGGAGCAGGTGAGCAGTTCTTC. Translation: CASSDGLAGAGEQFF.

V gene TRBV12-3 or TRBV12-4 combines with J gene TRBJ1-1; no clear D. The CDR3 runs 11 residues. Trimming shortened V by 3 bases and J by 7 bases, and 6 bases separated the two germline ends. CDR3 in amino acids: CASSFRGEAFF. Here the CDR3 DNA reads TGTGCCAGCAGTTTCCGAGGTGAAGCTTTCTTT.

This clone was recorded only once. The rearrangement links TRBV5-5 to TRBJ2-3; D not resolved. Germline CDR1 reads SGHKS; CDR2 reads YYEKEE (reference sequence). V lost 4 bases and J 2 bases, leaving 8 bases between the germline ends. CDR3 length: 13 residues. The CDR3 DNA follows: TGTGCCAGCAGCCTTCAGAACACAGATACGCAGTATTTT. It specifies CASSLQNTDTQYF.

The rearrangement links TRBV15 to TRBJ1-1; possible D gene TRBD1, 5 bases. This CDR3 is built from 14 residues. Germline V gene sequence: CDR1 LNHNV, CDR2 YYDKDF (reference sequence). Deletions cut 1 base from V and 5 bases from J, with 11 bases between. Here the CDR3 DNA reads TGTGCCACCAGCAGAGTGGCAGGGCGGACTGAAGCTTTCTTT. It translates to CATSRVAGRTEAFF.

Only one count was recorded for this clone. This sample includes further DNA sequences coding for the same CDR3. V and J are TRBV5-1 and TRBJ2-7, with D possibly TRBD1 on 5 matching bases. CDR1 SGHRS and CDR2 YFSETQ come from the germline V gene. Trimming shortened V by 0 bases and J by 1 base, and 8 bases separated the two germline ends. The CDR3 spans 14 residues. Here the CDR3 reads CASSLGQGSYEQYF. The CDR3 nucleotides read TGCGCCAGCAGCTTGGGGCAGGGTTCCTACGAGCAGTACTTC.

The chain joins TRBV29-1 to TRBJ2-5, with D possibly matching TRBD2 (6 bases). In germline, CDR1 is SQVTM, CDR2 ANQGSEA. The CDR3 has 14 residues. V shed 7 bases and J shed 3 bases, with 18 bases lying between them. CDR3 residues: CSGVEGTLEETQYF. As DNA, the CDR3 is TGCAGCGGGGTGGAGGGTACTCTAGAAGAGACCCAGTACTTC.

The chain links TRBV10-1 to TRBJ1-2; no definite D call. V lost 6 bases to trimming and J lost 8 bases, with 25 bases between them. Germline V CDR1 and CDR2: WNHNN, SYGVQD (reference sequence). The CDR3 contains 16 residues. The CDR3 is CASSYSSQSFLWGYTF. The CDR3 region has the DNA TGCGCCAGCAGCTATTCCTCTCAATCCTTCCTGTGGGGCTACACCTTC.

CDR3 coding DNA: TGTGCCAGCAGTTTTCAGAGGGCAAGTCGTCAAACTGAAGCTTTCTTT. Its translation is CASSFQRASRQTEAFF. V and J are TRBV6-5 and TRBJ1-1; the D is unclear. Trimming removed 4 bases from V and 5 bases from J, with 20 bases in between. The CDR3 is 16 amino acids. CDR1 is MNHEY and CDR2 is SVGAGI in the germline V gene.

In regard to this clone: One end of the junction fails to match germline, which may point to a read error. The chain joins TRBV19 to TRBJ2-2; possibly TRBD2 for D (5 bases). The CDR3 covers 14 residues. Germline V gene lookup returns CDR1 LNHDA and CDR2 SQIVND (reference sequence). CDR3 nucleotides: TGTGCCAGTAGTATCTCGGGGAACCCCGGGGAGCTGTTTTTT. It is translated as CASSISGNPGELFF.